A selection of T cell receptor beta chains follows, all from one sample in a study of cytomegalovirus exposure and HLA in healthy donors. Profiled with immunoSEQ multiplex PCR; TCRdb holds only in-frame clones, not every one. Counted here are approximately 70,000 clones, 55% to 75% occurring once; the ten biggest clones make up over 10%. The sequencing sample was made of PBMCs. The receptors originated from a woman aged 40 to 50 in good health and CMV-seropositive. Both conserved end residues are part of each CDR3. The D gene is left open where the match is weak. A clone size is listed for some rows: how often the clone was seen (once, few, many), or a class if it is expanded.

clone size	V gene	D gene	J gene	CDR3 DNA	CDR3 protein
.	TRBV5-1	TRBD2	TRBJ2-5	TGCGCCAGCAGCTTGGCCGCGGGGGGCCCAGAAGAGACCCAGTACTTC	CASSLAAGGPEETQYF
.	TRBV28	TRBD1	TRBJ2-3	TGTGCCAGCAGTAAGGACAGGGGGTGGGGAGATACGCAGTATTTT	CASSKDRGWGDTQYF
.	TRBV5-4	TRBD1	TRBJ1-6	TGTGCCAGCAGCGGCACGACAGGGACCCATAATTCACCCCTCCACTTT	CASSGTTGTHNSPLHF
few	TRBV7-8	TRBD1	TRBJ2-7	TGTGCCAGCAGCTTACGACAGGGGGTCTACGAGCAGTACTTC	CASSLRQGVYEQYF
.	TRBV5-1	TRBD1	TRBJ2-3	TGCGCCAGCAGCAAGGGACAGGCAGATACGCAGTATTTT	CASSKGQADTQYF
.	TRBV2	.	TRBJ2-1	TGTGCCAGCAGTGGTCTAAACAATGAGCAGTTCTTC	CASSGLNNEQFF
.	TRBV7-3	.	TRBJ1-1	TGTGCCAGCAGCCCGGGAATGAACACTGAAGCTTTCTTT	CASSPGMNTEAFF
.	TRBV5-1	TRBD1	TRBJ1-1	TGCGCCAGCAGCTCAAGGACAGGGAGTACTGAAGCTTTCTTT	CASSSRTGSTEAFF
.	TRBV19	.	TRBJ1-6	TGTGCCAGTAGTTTCACAGGTTCGGATTCACCCCTCCACTTT	CASSFTGSDSPLHF
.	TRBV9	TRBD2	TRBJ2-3	TGTGCCAGCAACCTACTAGCGGGGGGGCGAGATACGCAGTATTTT	CASNLLAGGRDTQYF
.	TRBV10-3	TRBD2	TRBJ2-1	TGTGCCATCAGTGTGGGGATGTGGACTAGCGGGGGGGAAGACGAGCAGTTCTTC	CAISVGMWTSGGEDEQFF
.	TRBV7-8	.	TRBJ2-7	TGTGCCAGCAGCTTAGCGGGGGGTATTTCCTACGAGCAGTACTTC	CASSLAGGISYEQYF
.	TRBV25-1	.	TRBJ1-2	TGTGCCAGCAGTGAATACACGAGAAACTATGGCTACACCTTC	CASSEYTRNYGYTF
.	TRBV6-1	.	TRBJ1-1	TGTGCCAGCAGTGTACTCCCCATGAACACTGAAGCTTTCTTT	CASSVLPMNTEAFF
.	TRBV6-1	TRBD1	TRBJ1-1	TGTGCCAGCAGATGGACAGGGGTCCCACCTGAAGCTTTCTTT	CASRWTGVPPEAFF
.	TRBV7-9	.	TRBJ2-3	TGTGCCAGCAGCCTCGGAGGCACAGATACGCAGTATTTT	CASSLGGTDTQYF
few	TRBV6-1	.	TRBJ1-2	TGTGCCAGCACCAGAACAGGGTTGGATGGCTACACCTTC	CASTRTGLDGYTF
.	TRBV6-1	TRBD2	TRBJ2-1	TGTGCCAGCATTAGAATAGGACTAGCTCCCAATGAGCAGTTCTTC	CASIRIGLAPNEQFF
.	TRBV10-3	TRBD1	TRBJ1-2	TGTGCCATCAGCTACCCGACAGGGGGATTCGGCTACACCTTC	CAISYPTGGFGYTF
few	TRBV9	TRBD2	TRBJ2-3	TGTGCCAGCAGCGTAGAGGGACTAGCGGTCGGTACGCAGTATTTT	CASSVEGLAVGTQYF